These T cell receptor beta chains were read from a single sample in a study of blood T cell repertoires in COVID-19. Repertoires were generated with immunoSEQ multiplex PCR, while TCRdb's copy carries only in-frame clones and drops some. The sample lists some 83,000 clones, 80% to 85% occurring once. Specimen: peripheral blood. The receptor set was obtained from a man of 80 years or more with acute or convalescent COVID-19. Each CDR3 is given with its conserved first and last residue. D genes are given only for firm matches. Part of the rows lack a size; the others show once, few, many or a class for expanded clones.

j_call | v_call | d_call | clone_size | cdr3_nt | cdr3_aa
TRBJ2-1 | TRBV6-5 | . | . | TGTGCCAGCAGCCCCCGGAGCTCCTACAATGAGCAGTTCTTC | CASSPRSSYNEQFF
TRBJ1-4 | TRBV2 | . | . | TGTGCCAGCAGAGAGACCGGGACTCGAAATGAAAAACTGTTTTTT | CASRETGTRNEKLFF
TRBJ1-5 | TRBV30 | TRBD1 | . | TGTGCCTGGAGGGAGGGGGCGGGTCAGCCCCAGCATTTT | CAWREGAGQPQHF
TRBJ1-1 | TRBV29-1 | TRBD1 | . | TGCAGCGCCTCCGGGACAGGGGGCTTCACTGAAGCTTTCTTT | CSASGTGGFTEAFF
TRBJ2-5 | TRBV18 | . | . | TGTGCCAGCTCACCACGTGGGGGCGAGGAGACCCAGTACTTC | CASSPRGGEETQYF
TRBJ1-1 | TRBV7-2 | TRBD1 | . | TGTGCCAGCAGCTCCGTACAGGGGGCGGTCAAAACTGAAGCTTTCTTT | CASSSVQGAVKTEAFF
TRBJ2-2 | TRBV30 | . | . | TGTGCCTGGAGTGTGGGGCGGGAGAACACCGGGGAGCTGTTTTTT | CAWSVGRENTGELFF
TRBJ2-1 | TRBV2 | TRBD2 | . | TGTGCCAGCAGTGTGGGGGGACTAGCGGGAGGGCTTCGCTACAATGAGCAGTTCTTC | CASSVGGLAGGLRYNEQFF
TRBJ2-1 | TRBV9 | TRBD1 | few | TGTGCCAGCAGCGGACAGGGCGATGAGCAGTTCTTC | CASSGQGDEQFF
TRBJ1-4 | TRBV5-8 | TRBD1 | . | TGTGCCAGCAGCCGCGGCAGGGGGCGAGTGAATGAAAAACTGTTTTTT | CASSRGRGRVNEKLFF
TRBJ2-1 | TRBV5-1 | TRBD1 | once | TGCGCCAGCAGCTTCGGGACAGGGACGAACAATGAGCAGTTCTTC | CASSFGTGTNNEQFF
TRBJ2-7 | TRBV6-2/TRBV6-3 | TRBD2 | . | TGTGCCAGCAGTCCGGCGGGAGTTACCTCCTACGAGCAGTACTTC | CASSPAGVTSYEQYF
TRBJ2-5 | TRBV7-9 | TRBD2 | . | TGTGCCAGCAGCGAACTAGCGGGGGGATCTCAAGAGACCCAGTACTTC | CASSELAGGSQETQYF
TRBJ2-3 | TRBV19 | TRBD1 | . | TGTGCCAGTACCGACAGGGGGGTGCCAGATACGCAGTATTTT | CASTDRGVPDTQYF
TRBJ1-2 | TRBV6-1 | TRBD1 | once | TGTGCCAGCAGTGATCCCCGACAGGGAGCGAACTATGGCTACACCTTC | CASSDPRQGANYGYTF
TRBJ2-2 | TRBV5-1 | . | . | TGCGCCAGCAGCGGAACATTAGCGGAGAAGGGCGGGGAGCTGTTTTTT | CASSGTLAEKGGELFF
TRBJ2-6 | TRBV30 | . | . | TGTGCCTGGAGCTTAGACAGCTCTGGGGCCAACGTCCTGACTTTC | CAWSLDSSGANVLTF